The present T cell receptor beta chain was sequenced within a study of T cell clonotyping in hematopoietic cell transplantation. General study points: After transplant, recipient diversity fell while pathologically expanded clonotypes grew through day 180.

The time point denotes: recipient sample about 28 days before transplant, after cytoreduction. Blood collection times were about day -28 and days 30, 100, 180 posttransplant. V was shortened by 0 bases and J by 0 bases, with 17 bases between the two germline ends. This CDR3 has 18 residues. Germline V gene data show CDR1 as LNHDA and CDR2 as SQIVND (reference sequence). Generated by immunoSEQ multiplex PCR, the TCRdb table keeps only in-frame clones and is missing some. The profile shows 5,400 or so clones, under 35% of them singletons. A few counts support this clone. Its antigen is unknown. The TCR originated in a man in his fifties or sixties with myelofibrosis. Some clones in this sample may be carry-over from other donors' samples. The rearrangement links TRBV19 to TRBJ1-2; D is uncertain. Sequenced material: peripheral blood mononuclear cells, taken before stem cell transplant. In DNA, the CDR3 is TGTGCCAGTAGTATAGAAGGCCTCGGGGTCCGACCTAACTATGGCTACACCTTC. This encodes CASSIEGLGVRPNYGYTF.